The T cell receptor beta chain described here comes from a study of T cell responses to AZD1222 COVID-19 vaccine. Overall study findings and caveats: Spike-wide vaccine-associated CD4 TCRs dominated at 160-218 and 743-854. Clonal diversity may have been underestimated in mostly white British donors.

Details on this clone: Its antigen is as yet unknown.

Assay used: immunoSEQ multiplex PCR; TCRdb lists only in-frame clones, some missing. The sample has over 60,000 clones, 79% seen once. The V segment lost 5 bases and the J segment 5 bases; nucleotides outside the gene matches: 4. Germline V gives CDR1 SEHNR, CDR2 FQNEAQ (reference sequence). This CDR3 spans 14 amino acids. The chain uses TRBV7-9 and TRBJ1-4; 8 bases agree with TRBD1. This sequence originates from an adult in good health. Sample: peripheral blood, taken on day 0 of MenACWY control vaccination. The CDR3 region is CASSPGQGNEKLFF. The CDR3 coding sequence is TGTGCCAGCAGCCCAGGACAGGGAAATGAAAAACTGTTTTTT.